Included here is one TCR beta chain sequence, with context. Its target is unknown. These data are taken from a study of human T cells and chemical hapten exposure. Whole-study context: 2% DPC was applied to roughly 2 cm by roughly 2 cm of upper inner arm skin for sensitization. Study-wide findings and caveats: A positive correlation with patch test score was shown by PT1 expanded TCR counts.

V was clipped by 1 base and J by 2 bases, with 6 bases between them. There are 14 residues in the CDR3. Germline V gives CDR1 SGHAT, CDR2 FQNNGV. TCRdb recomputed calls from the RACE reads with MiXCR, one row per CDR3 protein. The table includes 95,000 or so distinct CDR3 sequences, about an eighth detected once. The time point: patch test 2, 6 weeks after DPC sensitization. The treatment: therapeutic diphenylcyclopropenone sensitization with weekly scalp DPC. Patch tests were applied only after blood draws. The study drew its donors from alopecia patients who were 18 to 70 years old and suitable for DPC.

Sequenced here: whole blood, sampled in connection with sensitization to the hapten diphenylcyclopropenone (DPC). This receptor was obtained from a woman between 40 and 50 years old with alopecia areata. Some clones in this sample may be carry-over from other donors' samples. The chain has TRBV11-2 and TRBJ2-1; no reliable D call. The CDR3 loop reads CASSLGTPYNEQFF. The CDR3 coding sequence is TGTGCCAGCAGCTTAGGGACGCCCTACAATGAGCAGTTCTTC.